This TCR beta chain was sequenced during a study of shared clonotypes between healthy human individuals. On this clone itself: Its specificity is not known.

Produced via immunoSEQ multiplex PCR; TCRdb's table is partial and in-frame only. Of about 2.4 million clones in the sample, 80% to 95% were seen once. Splitting of CD4+ cells produced CD45RA+ naive and CD45RA-negative memory subsets. The study, taken as a whole, reports: Non-shared clonotypes displayed generation probabilities falling below those of clonotypes present in all four donors. Enrolling few donors narrowed the genetic and exposure-history diversity that was represented.

The sequence was collected from a man between 18 and 29 years old in good health. Some clones in this sample may be carry-over from other donors' samples. Sample: naive CD4+ T cells from PBMCs. Subset: CD45RA+ positively selected.

CDR3 in amino acids: CAITVDHIAVSGDEQFF. CDR3 coding DNA: TGTGCCATCACCGTAGACCATATAGCTGTCTCAGGAGATGAGCAGTTCTTC. The chain uses TRBV10-3 and TRBJ2-1; the D is unclear. Germline V gene lookup returns CDR1 ENHRY and CDR2 SYGVKD. V gave up 7 bases and J gave up 8 bases, with 27 bases separating them. The CDR3 extends over 17 amino acids.